This T cell receptor (beta chain) is from a study of CD8 T cells in Susac syndrome. CDR3 size: 15 residues. The germline V gene encodes CDR1 SGHNT and CDR2 YYREEE (reference sequence). V lost 5 bases and J lost 0, with 13 bases in between. Random hexamers were used to reverse transcribe the RNA input (0.5 to 1 ug). Amplification of TCR beta CDR3 was carried out by immunoSEQ multiplex PCR, which covered 54 Vbeta and 13 Jbeta segments. MiXCR, applied by TCRdb to the immunoSEQ multiplex PCR reads, yields one record per CDR3 protein. The sample lists 85,000 to 95,000 distinct CDR3 sequences; roughly 94% were seen once. Recently defined diagnostic criteria classed the Susac syndrome patients as definite or probable.

Source material: CD4+ T cells from PBMCs. This TCR was recovered from a human donor with Susac syndrome. The chain has TRBV5-4 and TRBJ2-3; D perhaps matches TRBD2 (7 bases). For the CDR3, the DNA is TGTGCCAGCAGGGAGGGGGGGGAAAGCACAGATACGCAGTATTTT. It specifies CASREGGESTDTQYF.